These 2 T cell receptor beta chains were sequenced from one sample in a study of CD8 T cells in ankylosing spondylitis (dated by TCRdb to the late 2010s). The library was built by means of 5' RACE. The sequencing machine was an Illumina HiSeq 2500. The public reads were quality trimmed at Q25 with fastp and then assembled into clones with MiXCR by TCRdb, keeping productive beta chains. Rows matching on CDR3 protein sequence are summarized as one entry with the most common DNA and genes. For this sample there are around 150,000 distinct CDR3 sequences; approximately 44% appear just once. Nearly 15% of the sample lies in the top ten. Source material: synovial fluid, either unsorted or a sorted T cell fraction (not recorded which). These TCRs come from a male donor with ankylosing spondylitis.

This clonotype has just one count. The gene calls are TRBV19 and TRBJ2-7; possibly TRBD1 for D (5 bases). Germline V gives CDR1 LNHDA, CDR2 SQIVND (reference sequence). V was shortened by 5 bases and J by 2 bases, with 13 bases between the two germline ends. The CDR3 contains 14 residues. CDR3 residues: CASSADIRTYEQYF. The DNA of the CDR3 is TGTGCCAGTAGTGCGGACATACGGACCTACGAGCAGTACTTC.

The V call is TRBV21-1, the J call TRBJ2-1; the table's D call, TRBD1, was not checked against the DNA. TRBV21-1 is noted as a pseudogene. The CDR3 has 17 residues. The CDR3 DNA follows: TGTGCCAGCAGCAGGGACAGGGGGCTAAGCTCCTACAATGAGCAGTTCTTC. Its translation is CASSRDRGLSSYNEQFF.